The 5 T cell receptor beta chains below all came from one sample that was sequenced in a study of shared clonotypes between healthy human individuals. Positively selected for CCR7, the CD45RO-negative cells used as naive CD8 cells excluded terminally differentiated effector memory CD45RA+ cells. Assay: immunoSEQ multiplex PCR; the TCRdb copy retains only in-frame clones and omits some. The sample holds about 2.1 million clones, 85% to 95% seen once. Sequenced sample: naive CD8+ T cells from PBMCs. These receptors came from a man between 18 and 29 years old in good health. Some clones in this sample may be carry-over from other donors' samples.

The J gene is TRBJ2-5, the V gene TRBV27; D possibly matches TRBD1 or TRBD2 (5 bases each). The CDR3 loop spans 17 amino acids. Germline assignment: CDR1 MNHEY and CDR2 SMNVEV (reference sequence). Trimming removed 5 bases at V and 2 bases at J, with 21 bases between. CDR3 bases: TGTGCCAGCAGTCTAACCTCAGGGACGAGGTCACAAGAGACCCAGTACTTC. This sequence encodes CASSLTSGTRSQETQYF.

The V call is TRBV14, the J call TRBJ2-7; 7 bases match TRBD1. The germline V gene has CDR1 SGHDN and CDR2 FVKESK. The J segment lost 3 bases and the V segment lost 4 bases, leaving 3 bases of the junction unmatched. The CDR3 length is 13 residues. The CDR3 here is CASSLWTGYEQYF. The CDR3 DNA reads TGTGCCAGCAGCCTCTGGACAGGCTACGAGCAGTACTTC.

V gene TRBV28 combines with J gene TRBJ1-5, with 11 positions matching TRBD1. The CDR3 consists of 15 residues. In germline, CDR1 is MDHEN, CDR2 SYDVKM. Trimming took 6 bases from V and 8 from J; bases not matched to a gene: 9. CDR3 bases: TGTGCCAGCAGCTTGGACAGGGGGCTTGGGGAGCCCCAGCATTTT. Amino acids: CASSLDRGLGEPQHF.

The chain couples TRBV28 to TRBJ2-7; D not resolved. The germline V gene encodes CDR1 MDHEN and CDR2 SYDVKM. The CDR3 extends over 12 amino acids. V was cut by 6 bases and J by 3 bases, with 9 bases left in between. CDR3 loop: CASSPVLYEQYF. The CDR3 DNA reads as TGTGCCAGCAGCCCCGTCCTCTACGAGCAGTACTTC.

This rearrangement joins TRBV4-2 to TRBJ2-7; 7 bases agree with TRBD1. The germline gives CDR1 LGHNA, CDR2 YNFKEQ. The V segment lost 0 bases and the J segment 12 bases; nucleotides outside the gene matches: 23. The CDR3 loop spans 18 amino acids. The CDR3 loop reads CASSQEYLDRDGSLSTYF. The CDR3 coding sequence is TGTGCCAGCAGCCAAGAGTACTTAGACAGGGACGGCTCCCTATCCACGTACTTC.